This TCR beta chain stems from a study of T cell changes during pregnancy in multiple sclerosis. Some clones are missing from TCRdb's copy, which holds only in-frame ones; the method was immunoSEQ multiplex PCR. This sample has about 120,000 clones, with 80% to 95% found just once. The V and J ends lost 0 bases and 5 bases respectively, with 9 bases between them. CDR3 length: 14 amino acids. Germline V gene sequence: CDR1 SGHNT, CDR2 YYREEE (reference sequence). The TCR comes from a female donor with multiple sclerosis, enrolled in a pregnancy study. The rearrangement links TRBV5-4 to TRBJ2-4; perhaps TRBD1 as D (5 bases). Sequencing was performed on peripheral blood, taken in the third trimester of pregnancy. The CDR3 is CASSLEIGENIQYF. The CDR3 DNA follows: TGTGCCAGCAGCTTGGAAATAGGGGAAAACATTCAGTACTTC. The variable domain in full, completed from reference TRBV5-4 and TRBJ2-4, reads ETGVTQSPTHLIKTRGQQVTLRCSSQSGHNTVSWYQQALGQGPQFIFQYYREEENGRGNFPPRFSGLQFPNYSSELNVNALELDDSALYLCASSLEIGENIQYFGAGTRLSVL.